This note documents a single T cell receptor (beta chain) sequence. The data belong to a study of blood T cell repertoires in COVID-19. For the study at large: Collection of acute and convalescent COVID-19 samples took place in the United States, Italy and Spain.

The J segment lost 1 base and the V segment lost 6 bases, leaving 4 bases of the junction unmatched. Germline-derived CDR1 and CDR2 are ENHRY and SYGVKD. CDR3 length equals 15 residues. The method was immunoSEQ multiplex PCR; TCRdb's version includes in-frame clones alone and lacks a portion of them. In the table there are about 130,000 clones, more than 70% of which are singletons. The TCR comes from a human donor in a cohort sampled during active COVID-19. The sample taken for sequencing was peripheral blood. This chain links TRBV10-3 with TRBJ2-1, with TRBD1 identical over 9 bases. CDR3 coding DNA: TGTGCCATCAGACCCGACAGGGGGTCCTACAATGAGCAGTTCTTC. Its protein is CAIRPDRGSYNEQFF.